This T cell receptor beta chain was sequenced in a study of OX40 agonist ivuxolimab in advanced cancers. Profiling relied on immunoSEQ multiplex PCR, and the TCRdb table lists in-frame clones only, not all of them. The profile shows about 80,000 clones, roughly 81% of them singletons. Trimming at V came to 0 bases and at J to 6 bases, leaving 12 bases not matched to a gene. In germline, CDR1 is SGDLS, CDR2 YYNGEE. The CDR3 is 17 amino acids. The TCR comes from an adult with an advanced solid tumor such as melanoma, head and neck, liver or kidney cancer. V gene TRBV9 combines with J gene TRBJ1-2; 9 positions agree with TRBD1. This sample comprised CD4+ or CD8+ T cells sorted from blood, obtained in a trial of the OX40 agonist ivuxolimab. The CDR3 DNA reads TGTGCCAGCAGCGTAGAAATGGACAGGGGCGGTGTGAATGGCTACACCTTC. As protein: CASSVEMDRGGVNGYTF.